The rows below give T cell receptor beta chains drawn from one sample of a study of siplizumab effects on memory and regulatory T cells. The data were produced by immunoSEQ multiplex PCR, yet TCRdb's version contains in-frame clones alone and is incomplete. Here the sample spans around 110,000 clones, approximately 94% being singletons. Specimen: non-Treg CD4+ T cells sorted from blood. The receptor source for this set is a human donor in good health. Each CDR3 is given with its conserved first and last residue. The D gene is left open where the match is weak. Not all rows give a size; the values are once, few, many and, for expanded clones, a class.

D gene: TRBD1; clone size: once; J gene: TRBJ2-7; V gene: TRBV5-8; CDR3 DNA: TGTGCCAGCAGCACCGGGACAGGGGCCTACGAGCAGTACTTC; CDR3 protein: CASSTGTGAYEQYF
D gene: -; clone size: -; J gene: TRBJ2-5; V gene: TRBV18; CDR3 DNA: TGTGCCAGCTCACAATCCCCAGGGGTAGAGACCCAGTACTTC; CDR3 protein: CASSQSPGVETQYF
D gene: TRBD2; clone size: once; J gene: TRBJ2-3; V gene: TRBV28; CDR3 DNA: TGTGCCAGCAGTTTGGGAGGGGTCTCAGATACGCAGTATTTT; CDR3 protein: CASSLGGVSDTQYF
D gene: TRBD2; clone size: -; J gene: TRBJ2-7; V gene: TRBV11-3; CDR3 DNA: TGTGCCAGCAGCCGGGAGCCGGGACTAGCGGGTGAGCAGTACTTC; CDR3 protein: CASSREPGLAGEQYF
D gene: -; clone size: -; J gene: TRBJ1-1; V gene: TRBV2; CDR3 DNA: TGTGCCAGCAGTGATTATAGGCGGAACACTGAAGCTTTCTTT; CDR3 protein: CASSDYRRNTEAFF
D gene: -; clone size: few; J gene: TRBJ2-7; V gene: TRBV19; CDR3 DNA: TGTGCCAGTAGTACTACCCGGGACGGCTACGAGCAGTACTTC; CDR3 protein: CASSTTRDGYEQYF
D gene: -; clone size: -; J gene: TRBJ1-1; V gene: TRBV29-1; CDR3 DNA: TGCAGCGTTGACGGCCAGCTAAACACTGAAGCTTTCTTT; CDR3 protein: CSVDGQLNTEAFF
D gene: -; clone size: -; J gene: TRBJ2-7; V gene: TRBV18; CDR3 DNA: TGTGCCAGCTCACCACTTCCGGGGGTCCGGTCATACGAGCAGTACTTC; CDR3 protein: CASSPLPGVRSYEQYF
D gene: TRBD1; clone size: once; J gene: TRBJ1-2; V gene: TRBV10-3; CDR3 DNA: TGTGCCATCAGTACATCCGGGACAGGGGGAATTCTTGGCTACACCTTC; CDR3 protein: CAISTSGTGGILGYTF
D gene: -; clone size: -; J gene: TRBJ1-1; V gene: TRBV29-1; CDR3 DNA: TGCAGCGTTGAACCCCTTCGGGGGACTGAAGCTTTCTTT; CDR3 protein: CSVEPLRGTEAFF
D gene: -; clone size: once; J gene: TRBJ2-7; V gene: TRBV7-9; CDR3 DNA: TGTGCCAGCAGCTTAGTTCGCGGGGGCACCTACGAGCAGTACTTC; CDR3 protein: CASSLVRGGTYEQYF
D gene: -; clone size: -; J gene: TRBJ2-2; V gene: TRBV30; CDR3 DNA: TGTGCCTGGAGTTTTAGCTTGAACACCGGGGAGCTGTTTTTT; CDR3 protein: CAWSFSLNTGELFF
D gene: -; clone size: few; J gene: TRBJ2-5; V gene: TRBV7-9; CDR3 DNA: TGTGCCAGCAGCCCTCGCGCCCAAGAGACCCAGTACTTC; CDR3 protein: CASSPRAQETQYF
D gene: -; clone size: -; J gene: TRBJ1-1; V gene: TRBV5-5; CDR3 DNA: TGTGCCAGCAGCCTTGGACAGCCTTTGAACACTGAAGCTTTCTTT; CDR3 protein: CASSLGQPLNTEAFF
D gene: TRBD1; clone size: -; J gene: TRBJ1-2; V gene: TRBV5-6; CDR3 DNA: TGTGCCAGCAGCCCCGGGACAGGGACTAACTATGGCTACACCTTC; CDR3 protein: CASSPGTGTNYGYTF
D gene: -; clone size: -; J gene: TRBJ1-5; V gene: TRBV5-1; CDR3 DNA: TGCGCCAGCAGCTTGTTGGGGAATCAGCCCCAGCATTTT; CDR3 protein: CASSLLGNQPQHF
D gene: -; clone size: -; J gene: TRBJ2-2; V gene: TRBV15; CDR3 DNA: TGTGCCACCAGCCCAGGGGGGCGCACCGGGGAGCTGTTTTTT; CDR3 protein: CATSPGGRTGELFF
D gene: -; clone size: once; J gene: TRBJ1-1; V gene: TRBV6-5; CDR3 DNA: TGTGCCAGCCTCAATTCCCAGGGAGGGGACACTGAAGCTTTCTTT; CDR3 protein: CASLNSQGGDTEAFF
D gene: -; clone size: -; J gene: TRBJ2-4; V gene: TRBV27; CDR3 DNA: TGTGCCAGCAGTAAGGACAGCCTGGCCAAAAACATTCAGTACTTC; CDR3 protein: CASSKDSLAKNIQYF
D gene: TRBD2; clone size: once; J gene: TRBJ2-7; V gene: TRBV18; CDR3 DNA: TGTGCCAGCTCACCAGGGACTAGCGGGAGTTACGAGCAGTACTTC; CDR3 protein: CASSPGTSGSYEQYF
D gene: -; clone size: -; J gene: TRBJ2-1; V gene: TRBV7-2; CDR3 DNA: TGTGCCAGCAGCCCCCGAAACCCTATAACTTACAATGAGCAGTTCTTC; CDR3 protein: CASSPRNPITYNEQFF
D gene: TRBD2; clone size: -; J gene: TRBJ2-7; V gene: TRBV7-9; CDR3 DNA: TGTGCCAGCAGCTTAACGCAAGGGACTAGCGCCACCTACGAGCAGTACTTC; CDR3 protein: CASSLTQGTSATYEQYF
D gene: -; clone size: -; J gene: TRBJ2-1; V gene: TRBV11-2; CDR3 DNA: TGTGCCAGCAAACCCTCCTTAAATCCAATCTACAATGAGCAGTTCTTC; CDR3 protein: CASKPSLNPIYNEQFF
D gene: -; clone size: -; J gene: TRBJ2-3; V gene: TRBV25-1; CDR3 DNA: TGTGCCAGCAGTGATACCTCGGGCACAGATACGCAGTATTTT; CDR3 protein: CASSDTSGTDTQYF
D gene: -; clone size: -; J gene: TRBJ1-5; V gene: TRBV2; CDR3 DNA: TGTGCCAGCATGGGCAGCTACAATCAGCCCCAGCATTTT; CDR3 protein: CASMGSYNQPQHF
D gene: -; clone size: -; J gene: TRBJ1-5; V gene: TRBV5-6; CDR3 DNA: TGTGCCAGCAGCGCGGTGTATAGCAATCAGCCCCAGCATTTT; CDR3 protein: CASSAVYSNQPQHF
D gene: -; clone size: -; J gene: TRBJ2-5; V gene: TRBV7-2; CDR3 DNA: TGTGCCAGCAGCCCCCGAGTAGTCGAGACCCAGTACTTC; CDR3 protein: CASSPRVVETQYF
D gene: TRBD1; clone size: -; J gene: TRBJ1-2; V gene: TRBV5-4; CDR3 DNA: TGTGCCAGCAGCTTACTTACAGGGGGTATCTATGGCTACACCTTC; CDR3 protein: CASSLLTGGIYGYTF
D gene: -; clone size: -; J gene: TRBJ2-7; V gene: TRBV5-6; CDR3 DNA: TGTGCCAGCAGCTTGGCCGGGGATCGGGCCGAGCAGTACTTC; CDR3 protein: CASSLAGDRAEQYF
D gene: TRBD1; clone size: -; J gene: TRBJ1-5; V gene: TRBV7-9; CDR3 DNA: TGTGCCAGCAGCTTAGGGGGACAGCCCAATCAGCCCCAGCATTTT; CDR3 protein: CASSLGGQPNQPQHF
D gene: TRBD1; clone size: once; J gene: TRBJ1-4; V gene: TRBV6-1; CDR3 DNA: TGTGCCAGCAAGCCCTTGACAGGGGTTAATGAAAAACTGTTTTTT; CDR3 protein: CASKPLTGVNEKLFF
D gene: TRBD1; clone size: -; J gene: TRBJ1-4; V gene: TRBV28; CDR3 DNA: TGTGCCACTCGGGGACAGTCTAATGAAAAACTGTTTTTT; CDR3 protein: CATRGQSNEKLFF
D gene: TRBD1; clone size: -; J gene: TRBJ1-4; V gene: TRBV7-3; CDR3 DNA: TGTGCCAGCAGCACCCGTTCCGGGACAGGGCCTCATAATGAAAAACTGTTTTTT; CDR3 protein: CASSTRSGTGPHNEKLFF
D gene: TRBD2; clone size: -; J gene: TRBJ2-7; V gene: TRBV7-2; CDR3 DNA: TGTGCCAGCAGCTTAGATGGGGGGGCCTACGAGCAGTACTTC; CDR3 protein: CASSLDGGAYEQYF
D gene: -; clone size: -; J gene: TRBJ1-1; V gene: TRBV5-1; CDR3 DNA: TGCGCCAGCAGCTTGATGGGGCCCGAATCGGTGGAAGGGCCTTTCTTT; CDR3 protein: CASSLMGPESVEGPFF
D gene: -; clone size: -; J gene: TRBJ2-1; V gene: TRBV6-1; CDR3 DNA: TGTGCCAGCAGTGAGGCCCATGAGCAGTTCTTC; CDR3 protein: CASSEAHEQFF
D gene: -; clone size: -; J gene: TRBJ1-6; V gene: TRBV18; CDR3 DNA: TGTGCCAGCTCACCAAATCGTCCCCCGGCCGGAGGTCATAATTCACCCCTCCACTTT; CDR3 protein: CASSPNRPPAGGHNSPLHF
D gene: -; clone size: -; J gene: TRBJ2-2; V gene: TRBV13; CDR3 DNA: TGTGCCAGCAGCTTAGATCGACAGGTTCCCGGGGAGCTGTTTTTT; CDR3 protein: CASSLDRQVPGELFF
D gene: -; clone size: once; J gene: TRBJ1-3; V gene: TRBV7-9; CDR3 DNA: TGTGCCGTACGGGCCGGACGGCAGGACACCATATATTTT; CDR3 protein: CAVRAGRQDTIYF